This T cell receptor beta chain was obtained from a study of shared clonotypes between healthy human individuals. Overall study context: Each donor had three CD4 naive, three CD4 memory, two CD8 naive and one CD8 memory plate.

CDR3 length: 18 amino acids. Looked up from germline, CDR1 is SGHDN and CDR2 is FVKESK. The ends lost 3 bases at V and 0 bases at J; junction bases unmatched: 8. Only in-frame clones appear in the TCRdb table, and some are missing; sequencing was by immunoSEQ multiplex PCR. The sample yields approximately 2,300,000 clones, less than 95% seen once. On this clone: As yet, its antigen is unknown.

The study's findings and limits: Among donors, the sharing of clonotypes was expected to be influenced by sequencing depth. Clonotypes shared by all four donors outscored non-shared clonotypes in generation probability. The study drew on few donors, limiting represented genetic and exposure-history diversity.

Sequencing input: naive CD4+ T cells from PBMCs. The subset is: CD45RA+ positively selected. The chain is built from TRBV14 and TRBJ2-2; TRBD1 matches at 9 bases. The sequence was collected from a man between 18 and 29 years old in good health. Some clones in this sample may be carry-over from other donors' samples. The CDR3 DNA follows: TGTGCCAGCAGCCACCCCCGGGACAGGGAATCGAACACCGGGGAGCTGTTTTTT. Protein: CASSHPRDRESNTGELFF.